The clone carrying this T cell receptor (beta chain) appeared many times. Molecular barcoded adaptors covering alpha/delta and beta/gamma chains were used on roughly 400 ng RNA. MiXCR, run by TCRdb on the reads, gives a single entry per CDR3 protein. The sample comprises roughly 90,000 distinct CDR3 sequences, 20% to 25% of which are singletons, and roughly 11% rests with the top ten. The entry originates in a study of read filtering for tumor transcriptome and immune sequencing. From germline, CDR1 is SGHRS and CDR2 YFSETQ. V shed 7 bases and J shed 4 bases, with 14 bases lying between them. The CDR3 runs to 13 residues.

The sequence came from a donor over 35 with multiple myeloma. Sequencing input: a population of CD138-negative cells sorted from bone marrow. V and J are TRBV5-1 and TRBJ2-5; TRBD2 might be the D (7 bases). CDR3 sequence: CASFPGGRETQYF. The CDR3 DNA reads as TGCGCCAGCTTCCCGGGGGGCAGAGAGACCCAGTACTTC.